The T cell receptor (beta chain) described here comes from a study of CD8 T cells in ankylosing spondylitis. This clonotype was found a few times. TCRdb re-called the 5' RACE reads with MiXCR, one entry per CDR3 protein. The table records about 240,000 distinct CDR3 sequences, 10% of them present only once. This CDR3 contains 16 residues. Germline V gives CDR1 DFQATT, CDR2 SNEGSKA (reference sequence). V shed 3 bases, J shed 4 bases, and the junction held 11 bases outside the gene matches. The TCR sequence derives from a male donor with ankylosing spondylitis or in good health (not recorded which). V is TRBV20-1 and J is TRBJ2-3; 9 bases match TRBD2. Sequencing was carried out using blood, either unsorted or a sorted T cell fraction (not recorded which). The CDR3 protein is CSASGPAGGPADTQYF. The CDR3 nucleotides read TGCAGTGCTAGTGGCCCGGCGGGAGGGCCAGCAGATACGCAGTATTTT.